Included here is one TCR beta chain sequence, with context. What it binds is not known. This specimen comes from a study of early T cells in non-severe SARS-CoV-2 infection. Overall study: The authors sequenced bulk RNA from unsorted whole blood, leaving chains unpaired.

The library protocol tagged individual cDNA molecules with unique molecular identifiers. TCRdb reprocessed the 5' RACE reads via MiXCR and lists one record per CDR3 protein. The table shows approximately 84,000 distinct CDR3 sequences, with under 15% occurring only once. CDR1 is SNHLY, CDR2 FYNNEI, per germline. With V trimmed by 8 bases and J by 0 bases, 5 bases remained unmatched. CDR3 size: 14 residues. Broader study findings: Private and CD4 specificities were missed by VDJdb matching, which favored anti-spike CD8 responses.

The chain recombines TRBV2 with TRBJ2-7; 9 nucleotides line up with TRBD1. Sequenced: whole blood. The receptor's source is an adult who was a healthcare worker with PCR-confirmed SARS-CoV-2 infection or an uninfected control (not recorded which). The DNA for the CDR3 is TGTGCCAGCGGCCTGACAGGGGGCTCCTACGAGCAGTACTTC. It encodes CASGLTGGSYEQYF. Together with reference TRBV2 and TRBJ2-7, the CDR3 gives the full variable domain: EPEVTQTPSHQVTQMGQEVILRCVPISNHLYFYWYRQILGQKVEFLVSFYNNEISEKSEIFDDQFSVERPDGSNFTLKIRSTKLEDSAMYFCASGLTGGSYEQYFGPGTRLTVT.